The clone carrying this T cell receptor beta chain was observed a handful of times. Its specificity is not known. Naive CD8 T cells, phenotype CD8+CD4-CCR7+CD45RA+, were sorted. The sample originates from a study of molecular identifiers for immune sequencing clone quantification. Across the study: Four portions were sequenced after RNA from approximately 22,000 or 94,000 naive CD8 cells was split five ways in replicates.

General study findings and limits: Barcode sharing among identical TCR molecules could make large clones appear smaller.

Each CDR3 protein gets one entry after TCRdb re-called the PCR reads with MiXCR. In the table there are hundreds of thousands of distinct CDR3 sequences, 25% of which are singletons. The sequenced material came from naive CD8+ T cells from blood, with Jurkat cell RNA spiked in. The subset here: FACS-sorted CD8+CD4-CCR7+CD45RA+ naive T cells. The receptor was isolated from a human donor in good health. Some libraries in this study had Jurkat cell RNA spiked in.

CDR3 residues: CASSDTGLGYGTDTQYF. The DNA of the CDR3 is TGTGCCAGCAGTGATACGGGGTTGGGGTATGGCACAGATACGCAGTATTTT. The V call is TRBV25-1, the J call TRBJ2-3, with a weak D call TRBD2 (5 bases). The germline V gene encodes CDR1 MGHDK and CDR2 SYGVNS. The CDR3 runs 17 residues. V lost 3 bases to trimming and J lost 1 base, with 17 bases between them. The complete variable domain, with remaining parts taken from reference TRBV25-1 and TRBJ2-3, reads EADIYQTPRYLVIGTGKKITLECSQTMGHDKMYWYQQDPGMELHLIHYSYGVNSTEKGDLSSESTVSRIRTEHFPLTLESARPSHTSQYLCASSDTGLGYGTDTQYFGPGTRLTVL.